A single sample gave rise to the 29 T cell receptor beta chains below, sequenced in a study of CD8+ T cells in alopecia areata. Extracted RNA was reverse transcribed, and the resulting cDNA served as sequencing template. The data were produced by immunoSEQ multiplex PCR, yet TCRdb's version contains in-frame clones alone and is incomplete. The sample shows around 100,000 clones, none of them appearing just once. Input material: lesional skin. Receptors were obtained from a C3H/HeJ mouse with alopecia areata. For this strain, the MHC haplotype corresponds to H2-k.

Of note for this clone: Genes here carry mouse names. The CDR3 end lies 4 residues beyond the end of the read and is filled in from the germline J gene. This chain joins TRBV14 and TRBJ2-1; 9 nucleotides match TRBD2. CDR3 length: 16 amino acids. V dropped 0 bases and J dropped 0; count of bases not matched to a gene: 1. Germline V CDR1 and CDR2: SGHDT, FRDEAV. The CDR3 region is CASSFFWGGNYAEQFF. The sequenced CDR3 bases are TGTGCCAGCAGTTTCTTCTGGGGGGGTAACTATGCT.

Of note for this clone: Gene names denote mouse genes. The CDR3 is cut off 4 residues early in the read; its end comes from the germline J gene. The chain joins TRBV19 to TRBJ1-4, with D perhaps TRBD1 (6 bases). The CDR3 length is 13 residues. Germline CDR1 FNHDT, CDR2 SITEND (reference sequence). This chain's CDR3 is CASSTPRGERLFF. CDR3 bases read: TGTGCCAGCAGTACCCCCAGGGGCGAA.

This clone occurred many times. Mouse gene names apply. The read ends 4 residues early relative to the CDR3; the germline J gene fills the gap. This chain uses TRBV19 with TRBJ2-5; 9 positions match TRBD2. The CDR3 length is 12 residues. Germline V gene data show CDR1 as FNHDT and CDR2 as SITEND (reference sequence). The CDR3 DNA, read in part, is TGTGCCAGCAGGACTGGGGGAGAC. The encoded protein is CASRTGGD. The complete CDR3 reads CASRTGGDTQYF.

As concerns this clone: Gene names follow the mouse nomenclature. Read data end 4 residues before the CDR3 end; the end is taken from the germline J gene. The rearrangement joins TRBV13-1 to TRBJ1-2; 10 bases match TRBD1. Germline lookup yields CDR1 NSHNY and CDR2 SYGAGN. Trimming removed 6 bases from V and 2 bases from J; junction bases left unmatched: 1. This CDR3 has 13 residues. CDR3 amino acids: CASKDRGNSDYTF. Partial CDR3 DNA: TGTGCCAGCAAGGACAGGGGGAACTCC.

Notes on this clone: Each gene name is a mouse one. CDR3 amino acids: CASSYIANTGQLYF. The covered CDR3 bases are TGTGCCAGCAGTTACATCGCAAACACCGGG. The chain combines TRBV13-3 with TRBJ2-2; D is undetermined. Read data end 4 residues before the CDR3 end; the end is taken from the germline J gene. The CDR3 runs to 14 residues. V lost 4 bases, J lost 0 bases, and 7 bases lay in between. CDR1 is NNHDY, CDR2 SYVADS, per germline.

This clone was detected a few times. Gene names follow the mouse nomenclature. Read sequence stops 4 residues before the CDR3 end, and the germline J gene provides the missing end. J is TRBJ2-2 and V is TRBV17; 10 bases match TRBD1. Germline CDR1 is MNHDT and CDR2 is YYDKIL. The CDR3 spans 16 residues. The trim removed 3 bases at V and 1 base at J, leaving 2 bases unmatched. CDR3 residues: CASSRDRGINTGQLYF. CDR3 DNA (partial): TGTGCTAGCAGTAGGGACAGGGGGATAAACACCGGG.

This clone was found many times. Genes and germline are mouse. The DNA ends 4 residues before the CDR3 does, and the rest of the CDR3 is filled in from the germline J gene. The chain employs TRBV13-3 and TRBJ2-2, with no clear D. Trimming pared 1 base from V and 0 bases from J, leaving 7 bases between. This CDR3 has 15 residues. The germline V gene encodes CDR1 NNHDY and CDR2 SYVADS. The CDR3 region is CASSDQFANTGQLYF. The part of the CDR3 DNA that was read is TGTGCCAGCAGTGATCAGTTTGCAAACACCGGG.

Only a few counts were recorded for this clone. TCRdb's protein and the translated DNA diverge at residue 13; the protein reported here is the translation of the DNA. The genes and germline here are from mouse. The read terminates 3 residues before the CDR3 end, so the remaining end is supplied by the germline J gene. The chain links TRBV13-3 to TRBJ1-3; 7 nucleotides align to TRBD1. J lost 3 bases, V lost 0 bases, and 6 bases had no gene match. The CDR3 is 16 amino acids. The germline CDR1 and CDR2 sequences are NNHDY and SYVADS. CDR3 sequence: CASSDAGRGDGNTLYF. The sequenced CDR3 bases are TGTGCCAGCAGTGATGCAGGCAGGGGGGATGGAAATACG.

Worth noting for this clone: Gene names are the mouse ones. With the read ending 4 residues before the CDR3 end, the germline J gene is used to fill in that end. The V call is TRBV13-3, the J call TRBJ2-2, with 9 bases matching TRBD1. The CDR3 is 17 amino acids. Germline CDR1 is NNHDY and CDR2 is SYVADS. The V gene end was trimmed by 2 bases and the J gene end by 1 base; junction bases not matched to a gene: 6. The sequenced CDR3 bases are TGTGCCAGCAGTGAGCTCCGGGACAGGGTAAACACCGGG. Translation gives CASSELRDRVNTG. The CDR3 reads in full as CASSELRDRVNTGQLYF.

As to this clone: At residue 13, TCRdb's protein disagrees with the DNA translation; the protein shown here derives from the DNA. The listed genes are named as in mouse. The missing CDR3 end, 3 residues past where the read stops, is filled in from the germline J gene. V gene TRBV1 combines with J gene TRBJ1-3, with D possibly TRBD1 on 6 matching bases. Germline V gene data show CDR1 as NSQYPW and CDR2 as LRSPGD (reference sequence). Trimming removed 2 bases from V and 2 bases from J, with 13 bases in between. This CDR3 comprises 16 residues. The CDR3 DNA, read in part, is TGCACCTGCAGTGCACCGCAGGGGCGGGCTGGAAATACG. It encodes CTCSAPQGRAGNT. The whole CDR3 sequence reads CTCSAPQGRAGNTLYF.

This clone was counted between two and nine times. TCRdb's protein sequence differs at residue 8 from the translated DNA; the protein presented here follows the DNA. Gene labels here are mouse ones. The read comes to an end 3 residues before the CDR3 does, leaving the germline J gene to fill in the end. The chain recombines TRBV13-1 with TRBJ1-3; D possibly corresponds to TRBD1 (6 bases). The germline V gene has CDR1 NSHNY and CDR2 SYGAGN. The CDR3 spans 11 residues. CDR3 amino acids: CACRGGDTLYF. The sequenced CDR3 bases are TGTGCCTGCAGGGGAGGGGATACG.

Note on this clone: Gene names follow the mouse nomenclature. The read terminates 4 residues before the CDR3 end, so the remaining end is supplied by the germline J gene. This rearrangement joins TRBV13-3 to TRBJ2-4; D is perhaps TRBD1 (6 bases). Trimming shortened V by 5 bases and J by 3 bases, and 13 bases separated the two germline ends. Germline loops: CDR1 NNHDY, CDR2 SYVADS. This CDR3 has 14 amino acids. CDR3 DNA, as far as it was read: TGTGCCAGCAGCCCTTACAGGGCCCAAAAC. Translating it yields CASSPYRAQN. The entire CDR3 reads CASSPYRAQNTLYF.

A word on this clone: Gene names follow the mouse nomenclature. The sequence runs out 4 residues before the end of the CDR3; the remainder is reconstructed from the germline J gene. The V call is TRBV13-3, the J call TRBJ1-4; D remains ambiguous. The CDR3 has 15 amino acids. Germline-derived CDR1 and CDR2 are NNHDY and SYVADS. V was trimmed by 2 bases and J by 0 bases, leaving 8 bases between them. The CDR3 loop reads CASSDPPLSNERLFF. The covered CDR3 bases are TGTGCCAGCAGTGACCCCCCTCTTTCCAACGAA.

Details on this clone: The listed genes are named as in mouse. The observed sequence ends 4 residues before the CDR3 terminus, with the missing tail filled in from the germline J gene. The chain joins TRBV1 to TRBJ2-5; possible D gene TRBD1, 5 bases. Germline loops: CDR1 NSQYPW, CDR2 LRSPGD (reference sequence). The CDR3 sequence is 16 residues long. The V gene lost 1 base and the J gene lost 0 bases, with 11 bases spanning the gap. Incomplete CDR3 DNA: TGCACCTGCAGTGCAGCCCAGGGTTTTAACCAAGAC. Translation: CTCSAAQGFNQD. The whole CDR3 sequence reads CTCSAAQGFNQDTQYF.

This clone was counted only a few times. Gene names and germline refer to mouse. Sequencing ends 4 residues short of the CDR3 end; the germline J gene provides the rest. This chain uses TRBV19 with TRBJ2-4, with D possibly matching TRBD2 (6 bases). The CDR3 has 16 amino acids. Germline CDR1 FNHDT, CDR2 SITEND (reference sequence). V was pared by 0 bases and J by 0 bases, with 11 bases between. The DNA read from the CDR3 is TGTGCCAGCAGTATAGTGACTGGTTCTAGTCAAAAC. This encodes CASSIVTGSSQN. The full CDR3 reads CASSIVTGSSQNTLYF.

As for this clone: Mouse gene names apply. The read terminates 4 residues before the CDR3 end, so the remaining end is supplied by the germline J gene. The V gene is TRBV13-3, the J gene TRBJ2-4; possible D gene TRBD2, 7 bases. CDR1 and CDR2 from the germline V gene are NNHDY and SYVADS. This CDR3 spans 13 amino acids. This chain's CDR3 is CASSAGGANTLYF. CDR3 DNA (partial): TGTGCCAGCAGTGCTGGGGGCGCGAAC.

Notes on this clone: Gene names and germline refer to mouse. CDR3 sequence reads: CASSAGQGAAETLYF. The part of the CDR3 DNA that was read is TGTGCCAGCAGTGCCGGACAGGGGGCGGCAGAA. The genes are TRBV13-3 and TRBJ2-3, with 11 bases that match TRBD1. The DNA ends 4 residues before the CDR3 does, and the rest of the CDR3 is filled in from the germline J gene. This CDR3 contains 15 residues. J lost 3 bases, V lost 3 bases, and 3 bases had no gene match. In germline, CDR1 is NNHDY, CDR2 SYVADS.

This clone occurred many times. The germline and genes are mouse ones. The observed sequence ends 4 residues before the CDR3 terminus, with the missing tail filled in from the germline J gene. The chain is built from TRBV13-3 and TRBJ1-4, with D perhaps TRBD1 (6 bases). V lost 7 bases and J 0 bases, leaving 10 bases between the germline ends. This CDR3 is built from 14 residues. Germline loops: CDR1 NNHDY, CDR2 SYVADS. The CDR3 DNA, read in part, is TGTGCCAGCGGGACACCTTTTTCCAACGAA. This sequence encodes CASGTPFSNE. The CDR3 reads in full as CASGTPFSNERLFF.

In its sample, this clone was seen a few times. Gene names refer to mouse genes. The DNA ends 4 residues before the CDR3 does, and the rest of the CDR3 is filled in from the germline J gene. The chain carries TRBV13-3 and TRBJ2-1; 12 bases are shared with TRBD1. The germline V gene encodes CDR1 NNHDY and CDR2 SYVADS. This CDR3 is 16 amino acids long. The J segment lost 6 bases and the V segment lost 3 bases, leaving 7 bases of the junction unmatched. CDR3 DNA (partial): TGTGCCAGCAGTGGCCGGGACAGGGGGCTGAGTGCT. Translation: CASSGRDRGLSA. Given in full, the CDR3 is CASSGRDRGLSAEQFF.

With regard to this clone: Germline and genes: mouse. The read terminates 4 residues before the CDR3 end, so the remaining end is supplied by the germline J gene. The chain recombines TRBV1 with TRBJ2-7; 11 bases line up with TRBD2. Germline CDR1 NSQYPW, CDR2 LRSPGD (reference sequence). There are 14 residues in the CDR3. The CDR3 spells CTCSPRTGGYEQYF. The sequenced part of the CDR3 DNA is TGCACCTGCAGTCCCCGGACTGGGGGGTAT.

A remark on this clone: Gene names denote mouse genes. The sequenced fragment ends 4 residues before the CDR3 boundary, so the rest is inferred from the germline J gene. The chain combines TRBV1 with TRBJ2-7; 9 bases align to TRBD2. The CDR3 is 14 residues long. Germline-derived CDR1 and CDR2 are NSQYPW and LRSPGD (reference sequence). Trimming at V came to 3 bases and at J to 2 bases, leaving 2 bases not matched to a gene. CDR3 amino acids: CTCSASGGAYEQYF. The covered CDR3 bases are TGCACCTGCAGTGCGTCTGGGGGGGCCTAT.

This clone was counted ten times or more. DNA and listed protein disagree at residue 13, so the protein shown here was translated from the DNA. These gene names are mouse names. The read halts 3 residues ahead of the CDR3 end, with the missing end drawn from the germline J gene. This sequence joins TRBV13-3 and TRBJ1-6; no definite D call. TRBJ1-6 is an ORF, with its function uncertain. The CDR3 consists of 16 residues. The germline V gene encodes CDR1 NNHDY and CDR2 SYVADS. V was shortened by 1 base and J by 0 bases, with 8 bases between the two germline ends. The part of the CDR3 DNA that was read is TGTGCCAGCAGTGATCTGGGTTCTTCCTATAATTCGCCC. As protein: CASSDLGSSYNSP. The whole CDR3 sequence reads CASSDLGSSYNSPLYF.

This clone was seen a handful of times. Here the gene names and germline are mouse. The read falls 4 residues short of the CDR3 end, and the missing part is taken from the germline J gene. This chain links TRBV13-3 with TRBJ1-4; 9 nucleotides align to TRBD1. Germline CDR1 and CDR2: NNHDY and SYVADS. With 4 bases clipped from V and 3 bases from J, the junction kept 7 bases outside the gene matches. CDR3 length: 16 amino acids. The CDR3 sequence is CASSLSGTGTNERLFF. Partial CDR3 DNA: TGTGCCAGCAGTCTTTCCGGGACAGGGACCAACGAA. Combining the CDR3 with reference TRBV13-3 and TRBJ1-4 gives the whole variable domain EAAVTQSPRSKVAVTGGKVTLSCHQTNNHDYMYWYRQDTGHGLRLIHYSYVADSTEKGDIPDGYKASRPSQENFSLILELASLSQTAVYFCASSLSGTGTNERLFFGHGTKLSVL.

This clone was seen more than once but under ten times. Gene names and germline match the mouse. With the read ending 4 residues before the CDR3 end, the germline J gene is used to fill in that end. The chain combines TRBV13-2 with TRBJ2-5; 7 bases fit TRBD2. Germline lookup yields CDR1 NNHNN and CDR2 SYGAGS (reference sequence). The CDR3 is made up of 14 amino acids. The CDR3 loop is CASGDFWGEDTQYF. The CDR3 DNA, read in part, is TGTGCCAGCGGTGATTTTTGGGGGGAGGAC.

Comments on this clone: The protein in this entry is translated from the DNA; at residue 13 it differs from the protein listed in TCRdb. Gene and germline names: mouse. The CDR3 extends 3 residues past the end of the read, so its final part is completed from the germline J gene. This chain joins TRBV1 and TRBJ1-3, with D possibly matching TRBD1 (5 bases). Between the trimmed V and J ends, which lost 3 bases and 0 bases, there was a span of 12 bases. Per germline, CDR1 NSQYPW and CDR2 LRSPGD (reference sequence). The CDR3 is 16 amino acids. The CDR3 DNA, read in part, is TGCACCTGCAGTGCGGTGGGGGTTCATTCTGGAAATACG. Amino acids: CTCSAVGVHSGNT. The entire CDR3 reads CTCSAVGVHSGNTLYF.

For this clone: The genes and germline here are from mouse. The sequence runs out 4 residues before the end of the CDR3; the remainder is reconstructed from the germline J gene. V is TRBV19 and J is TRBJ2-3; D is unclear. Germline V CDR1 and CDR2: FNHDT, SITEND (reference sequence). The CDR3 is 14 amino acids. Between the trimmed V and J ends, which lost 2 bases and 2 bases, there was a span of 9 bases. The part of the CDR3 DNA that was read is TGTGCCAGCAGTATTCCACAGTTTGCAGAA. Protein product: CASSIPQFAE. The complete CDR3 sequence is CASSIPQFAETLYF.

Comments on this clone: Gene names follow the mouse nomenclature. The CDR3 end lies 4 residues beyond the end of the read and is filled in from the germline J gene. The V and J genes are TRBV19 and TRBJ2-1, with 9 bases lining up with TRBD1. V lost 6 bases and J lost 3; bases outside the gene matches: 10. Germline V gene lookup returns CDR1 FNHDT and CDR2 SITEND (reference sequence). CDR3 length equals 16 residues. The sequenced part of the CDR3 DNA is TGTGCCAGCACCTCCGGGACAGGGCCCATCTATGCT. Its protein product is CASTSGTGPIYA. The CDR3 in full is CASTSGTGPIYAEQFF.

In regard to this clone: The listed genes are named as in mouse. Here the CDR3 reads CASRTGGFSNERLFF. The part of the CDR3 DNA that was read is TGTGCCAGCAGGACAGGGGGTTTTTCCAACGAA. J is TRBJ1-4 and V is TRBV13-3, with 9 bases aligning to TRBD1. The read ends 4 residues early relative to the CDR3; the germline J gene fills the gap. Per germline, CDR1 NNHDY and CDR2 SYVADS. Trimming removed 5 bases from V and 0 bases from J; junction bases left unmatched: 2. CDR3 size: 15 residues. The entire variable domain, with the rest obtained from reference TRBV13-3 and TRBJ1-4, is as follows: EAAVTQSPRSKVAVTGGKVTLSCHQTNNHDYMYWYRQDTGHGLRLIHYSYVADSTEKGDIPDGYKASRPSQENFSLILELASLSQTAVYFCASRTGGFSNERLFFGHGTKLSVL.

This clone was recorded many times. Germline and genes here are mouse. The observed sequence ends 4 residues before the CDR3 terminus, with the missing tail filled in from the germline J gene. This chain links TRBV13-3 with TRBJ2-1; possibly TRBD1 for D (6 bases). The CDR3 is made up of 15 amino acids. Trimming pared 1 base from V and 1 base from J, leaving 9 bases between. Per germline, CDR1 NNHDY and CDR2 SYVADS. Partial CDR3 DNA: TGTGCCAGCAGTGATCTCCAGGGGAACTATGCT. It encodes CASSDLQGNYA. The entire CDR3 sequence reads CASSDLQGNYAEQFF.